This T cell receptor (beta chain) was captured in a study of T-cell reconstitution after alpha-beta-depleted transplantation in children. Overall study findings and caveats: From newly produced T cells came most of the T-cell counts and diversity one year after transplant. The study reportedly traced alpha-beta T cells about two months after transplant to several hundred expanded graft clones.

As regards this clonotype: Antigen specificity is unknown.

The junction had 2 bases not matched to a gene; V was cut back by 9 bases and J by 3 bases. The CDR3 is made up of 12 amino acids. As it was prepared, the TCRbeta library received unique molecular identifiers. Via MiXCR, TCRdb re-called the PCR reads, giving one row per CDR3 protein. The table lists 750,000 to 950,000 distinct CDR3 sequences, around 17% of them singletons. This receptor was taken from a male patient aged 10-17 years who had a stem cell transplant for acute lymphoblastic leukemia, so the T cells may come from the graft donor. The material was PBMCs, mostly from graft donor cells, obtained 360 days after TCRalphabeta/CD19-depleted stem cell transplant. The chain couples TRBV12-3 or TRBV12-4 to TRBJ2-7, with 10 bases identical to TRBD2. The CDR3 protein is CASGTSVYEQYF. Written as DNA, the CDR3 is TGTGCCAGTGGGACTAGCGTCTACGAGCAGTACTTC.